Shown below are 32 T cell receptor beta chains from a single sample sequenced in a study of pediatric ulcerative colitis. One to two pinch biopsies were taken from the rectum during colonoscopy. TCRdb keeps only in-frame clones here, not all; method: immunoSEQ multiplex PCR. Found here are about 37,000 clones, roughly four fifths of them singletons; the top ten hold 8.6%. Sequenced input: gut tissue. These receptor sequences come from a boy aged 5 to 17 with severe ulcerative colitis.

This rearrangement joins TRBV18 to TRBJ2-5; no clear D. V was shortened by 6 bases and J by 9 bases, with 23 bases between the two germline ends. Germline CDR1 KGHSH, CDR2 LQKENI. The CDR3 runs 15 residues. The CDR3 bases are TGTGCCAGCTCCCCCCAAGCCGGAAGTGAGGTGGCCCAGTACTTC. It translates to CASSPQAGSEVAQYF.

The V gene is TRBV7-9, the J gene TRBJ1-1, with 10 bases identical to TRBD1. J lost 5 bases, V lost 1 base, and 4 bases had no gene match. The germline gives CDR1 SEHNR, CDR2 FQNEAQ (reference sequence). The CDR3 totals 15 residues. The CDR3 loop reads CASSLGQGARTEAFF. DNA of the CDR3: TGTGCCAGCAGCTTAGGACAGGGGGCAAGAACTGAAGCTTTCTTT.

The chain has TRBV4-1 and TRBJ1-2, with 7 bases lining up with TRBD1. The CDR3 consists of 15 residues. CDR1 is MGHRA, CDR2 YSYEKL, per germline. V was pared by 2 bases and J by 8 bases, with 11 bases of the junction left unmatched. DNA for the CDR3: TGCGCCAGCAGCCAAATAACACAGGGGAGTCGGGGCTACACCTTC. This codes for CASSQITQGSRGYTF.

This clone came up a few times. The rearrangement uses TRBV6-6 and TRBJ1-6, with a possible D match to TRBD1 (5 bases). Per germline, CDR1 MNHNY and CDR2 SVGAGI (reference sequence). This CDR3 region has 15 residues. The V end lost 8 bases, the J end lost 7 bases, and 18 bases lay between the germline ends. CDR3 loop: CASASAREGNSPLHF. The CDR3 DNA reads as TGTGCCAGCGCTTCCGCCCGCGAGGGGAATTCACCCCTCCACTTT.

This clone was recorded a few times. The gene calls are TRBV7-9 and TRBJ2-6; possible D gene TRBD2, 5 bases. CDR3 length: 15 amino acids. Trimming removed 4 bases from V and 3 bases from J, with 10 bases in between. In germline, CDR1 is SEHNR, CDR2 FQNEAQ (reference sequence). The CDR3: CASSYRTLGANVLTF. CDR3 coding DNA: TGTGCCAGCAGCTATCGGACTCTTGGGGCCAACGTCCTGACTTTC.

This sequence joins TRBV11-2 and TRBJ2-7, with D possibly being TRBD2 (5 bases). The CDR3 spans 15 residues. The germline V and J ends were trimmed by 5 bases and 0 bases, with 14 bases remaining between them. The V gene's germline CDR1 is SGHAT and CDR2 FQNNGV. This CDR3 reads CASSHGIRGSYEQYF. In nucleotides, the CDR3 is TGTGCCAGCAGCCACGGTATCCGGGGCTCCTACGAGCAGTACTTC.

The chain links TRBV6-6 to TRBJ2-3; 11 nucleotides align to TRBD2. The CDR3 contains 15 residues. The trim removed 10 bases at V and 2 bases at J, leaving 8 bases unmatched. CDR1 MNHNY and CDR2 SVGAGI come from the germline V gene (reference sequence). The CDR3 DNA is TGTGCCACCCTCGGGACTAGCGGTTACACAGATACGCAGTATTTT. Amino acid sequence: CATLGTSGYTDTQYF.

The sample holds a few counts of this clone. V gene TRBV2 combines with J gene TRBJ1-5; 10 nucleotides agree with TRBD1. Unmatched junction bases numbered 0, after V lost 8 bases and J lost 5 bases. Per the germline V gene, CDR1 is SNHLY and CDR2 is FYNNEI. The CDR3 loop spans 12 amino acids. The CDR3 loop is CASGTGDQPQHF. The CDR3 nucleotides read TGTGCCAGCGGGACAGGGGATCAGCCCCAGCATTTT.

This clone appeared once. The V call is TRBV5-4, the J call TRBJ2-7, with D possibly TRBD1 on 6 matching bases. The V end was cut by 4 bases, the J end by 0 bases, with 11 bases between. Germline-derived CDR1 and CDR2 are SGHNT and YYREEE (reference sequence). This CDR3 spans 14 amino acids. CDR3 sequence: CASSQTGSSYEQYF. DNA of the CDR3: TGTGCCAGCAGCCAGACAGGTAGCTCCTACGAGCAGTACTTC. The full variable domain, in which reference TRBV5-4 and TRBJ2-7 provide the parts outside the CDR3, is ETGVTQSPTHLIKTRGQQVTLRCSSQSGHNTVSWYQQALGQGPQFIFQYYREEENGRGNFPPRFSGLQFPNYSSELNVNALELDDSALYLCASSQTGSSYEQYFGPGTRLTVT.

This clone has a handful of counts. The V gene is TRBV19, the J gene TRBJ2-7; D perhaps matches TRBD2 (6 bases). Trimming left V 5 bases short and J 7 bases short, with 30 bases between. This CDR3 is built from 18 residues. The V gene's germline CDR1 is LNHDA and CDR2 SQIVND (reference sequence). CDR3 loop: CASSVSLVGGAASREQYF. Here the CDR3 DNA reads TGTGCCAGTAGTGTCTCCCTAGTGGGGGGTGCTGCGTCGCGGGAGCAGTACTTC.

The chain employs TRBV6-1 and TRBJ1-4; D remains unclear. Germline-derived CDR1 and CDR2 are MNHNS and SASEGT. V lost 2 bases and J 1 base, leaving 11 bases between the germline ends. This CDR3 is built from 16 residues. CDR3 loop: CASSELSEGTNEKLFF. The CDR3, as DNA: TGTGCCAGCAGTGAACTATCGGAGGGAACTAATGAAAAACTGTTTTTT.

About this clone itself: The CDR3 does not end in the conserved phenylalanine or tryptophan, so this is likely a read error. This chain links TRBV6-1 with TRBJ1-6; D not resolved. Trimming removed 3 bases at V and 3 bases at J, with 15 bases between. CDR3 length: 17 amino acids. Germline loops: CDR1 MNHNS, CDR2 SASEGT. The CDR3 DNA sequence: TGTGCCAGCAGTGATTTCTCTTACAGCCTCTATAATTCACCCCTCCACCTT. It codes for CASSDFSYSLYNSPLHL.

This clone was seen a single time. The chain employs TRBV4-2 and TRBJ1-1; weak D call: TRBD1 (6 bases). The germline CDR1 and CDR2 sequences are LGHNA and YNFKEQ. V dropped 4 bases and J dropped 1 base, with 16 bases sitting between them. The CDR3 is 16 residues long. This CDR3 reads CASSPDRRKENTEAFF. The DNA for the CDR3 is TGTGCCAGCAGCCCCGACAGGAGGAAGGAGAACACTGAAGCTTTCTTT.

The DNA of the CDR3 is TGCGCCAGCAGGTCCGGGTCCTCCTCTGGAAACACCATATATTTT. Protein sequence: CASRSGSSSGNTIYF. The chain is built from TRBV5-1 and TRBJ1-3; no firm D call. This CDR3 spans 15 amino acids. Germline V gene lookup returns CDR1 SGHRS and CDR2 YFSETQ. V was shortened by 5 bases and J by 0 bases, with 12 bases between the two germline ends.

The chain carries TRBV11-2 and TRBJ2-7; D unclear. Trimming cost V 2 bases and J 3 bases, with 11 bases left between them. The CDR3 loop spans 14 amino acids. The germline CDR1 and CDR2 sequences are SGHAT and FQNNGV. CDR3 sequence (DNA): TGTGCCAGCAGCTTAACGTCTGGGGACTACGAGCAGTACTTC. Encoded protein: CASSLTSGDYEQYF. The full variable domain, in which reference TRBV11-2 and TRBJ2-7 provide the parts outside the CDR3, is EAGVAQSPRYKIIEKRQSVAFWCNPISGHATLYWYQQILGQGPKLLIQFQNNGVVDDSQLPKDRFSAERLKGVDSTLKIQPAKLEDSAVYLCASSLTSGDYEQYFGPGTRLTVT.

This sequence joins TRBV2 and TRBJ2-1; D ambiguous. The CDR3 totals 11 residues. Per the germline V gene, CDR1 is SNHLY and CDR2 is FYNNEI. V was shortened by 5 bases and J by 4 bases, with 3 bases between the two germline ends. In DNA, the CDR3 is TGTGCCAGCAGTCGGTACAATGAGCAGTTCTTC. It specifies CASSRYNEQFF. The full variable domain, with the rest looked up from reference TRBV2 and TRBJ2-1, is EPEVTQTPSHQVTQMGQEVILRCVPISNHLYFYWYRQILGQKVEFLVSFYNNEISEKSEIFDDQFSVERPDGSNFTLKIRSTKLEDSAMYFCASSRYNEQFFGPGTRLTVL.

This sequence joins TRBV5-1 and TRBJ1-1, with TRBD1 matching 9 bases. CDR1 SGHRS and CDR2 YFSETQ come from the germline V gene. This CDR3 region has 16 residues. With V trimmed by 1 base and J by 5 bases, 9 bases remained unmatched. The CDR3 here is CASSLLGTGIRTEAFF. In nucleotides, the CDR3 is TGCGCCAGCAGCTTGCTTGGGACAGGGATTCGGACTGAAGCTTTCTTT.

Judged by abundance, this clone is medium-sized. V and J are TRBV7-9 and TRBJ1-1; 9 bases are a match to TRBD1. Germline V gene lookup returns CDR1 SEHNR and CDR2 FQNEAQ (reference sequence). This CDR3 comprises 15 residues. The V segment lost 4 bases and the J segment 0 bases; nucleotides outside the gene matches: 3. The CDR3 sequence is CASSSRDRVNTEAFF. In DNA form, the CDR3 reads TGTGCCAGCAGCTCCAGGGACAGGGTGAACACTGAAGCTTTCTTT.

This chain connects TRBV5-1 to TRBJ2-7; the D gene could be TRBD1 or TRBD2 (5 bases each). This CDR3 has 13 residues. CDR1 is SGHRS and CDR2 is YFSETQ in the germline V gene. V shed 6 bases and J shed 5 bases, with 15 bases lying between them. DNA for the CDR3: TGCGCCAGCAAATTAGTGGGGGATAACGAGCAGTACTTC. Translating gives CASKLVGDNEQYF.

V and J are TRBV5-1 and TRBJ1-3; TRBD1 matches 11 bases. The V and J ends lost 2 bases and 4 bases, in that order; junction bases with no gene match: 2. CDR3 size: 15 residues. The germline V gene has CDR1 SGHRS and CDR2 YFSETQ. This CDR3 is CASSLRTGGGNTIYF. As DNA, the CDR3 is TGCGCCAGCAGCTTACGGACAGGGGGCGGAAACACCATATATTTT.

J is TRBJ1-2 and V is TRBV28, with D unresolved. The CDR3 consists of 16 residues. Trimming pared 4 bases from V and 10 bases from J, leaving 25 bases between. Germline lookup yields CDR1 MDHEN and CDR2 SYDVKM. CDR3 protein: CASSSTTMDRFDAYTF. CDR3 bases: TGTGCCAGCAGTTCTACTACAATGGACCGGTTTGACGCCTACACCTTC.

The V and J genes are TRBV9 and TRBJ2-3, with 7 bases aligning to TRBD1. Unmatched junction bases numbered 6, after V lost 5 bases and J lost 12 bases. The CDR3 loop spans 11 amino acids. Germline V gene sequence: CDR1 SGDLS, CDR2 YYNGEE. CDR3 loop: CASSRDRLQYF. The CDR3 coding sequence is TGTGCCAGCAGTCGGGACAGACTACAGTATTTT.

V and J are TRBV28 and TRBJ1-2; the D gene is possibly TRBD1 (6 bases). The CDR3 extends over 14 amino acids. Germline V gene sequence: CDR1 MDHEN, CDR2 SYDVKM. Trimming cost V 1 base and J 2 bases, with 8 bases left between them. CDR3 in DNA: TGTGCCAGCAGTTTATCAGGGGCCAACTATGGCTACACCTTC. Amino acid sequence: CASSLSGANYGYTF.

This chain links TRBV5-4 with TRBJ1-1; D is unclear. CDR1 is SGHNT and CDR2 is YYREEE in the germline V gene (reference sequence). The CDR3 extends over 13 amino acids. V lost 4 bases and J 1 base, leaving 8 bases between the germline ends. The CDR3 loop is CASSLTGNTEAFF. In DNA form, the CDR3 reads TGTGCCAGCAGCCTAACGGGGAACACTGAAGCTTTCTTT.

The chain employs TRBV5-1 and TRBJ2-3, with TRBD2 as a possible D gene (6 bases). The germline V gene encodes CDR1 SGHRS and CDR2 YFSETQ. This CDR3 is 13 amino acids long. Trimming pared 0 bases from V and 5 bases from J, leaving 7 bases between. The CDR3 DNA follows: TGCGCCAGCAGCTTGGCCGGGAGAGATACGCAGTATTTT. Translation gives CASSLAGRDTQYF. Full variable domain (remainder filled in from reference TRBV5-1 and TRBJ2-3): KAGVTQTPRYLIKTRGQQVTLSCSPISGHRSVSWYQQTPGQGLQFLFEYFSETQRNKGNFPGRFSGRQFSNSRSEMNVSTLELGDSALYLCASSLAGRDTQYFGPGTRLTVL.

V usage is TRBV7-8 and J usage is TRBJ2-7; D remains ambiguous. CDR1 and CDR2 (germline): SGHVS, FQNEAQ. Trimming removed 3 bases from V and 3 bases from J, with 12 bases in between. The length of the CDR3 is 14 residues. The CDR3 reads CASSFTRWSYEQYF. For the CDR3, the DNA is TGTGCCAGCAGCTTTACACGGTGGAGCTACGAGCAGTACTTC.

The chain couples TRBV19 to TRBJ1-5; D not certain. CDR1 LNHDA and CDR2 SQIVND come from the germline V gene (reference sequence). The V end lost 4 bases, the J end lost 9 bases, and 13 bases lay between the germline ends. This CDR3 spans 13 amino acids. In DNA form, the CDR3 reads TGTGCCAGTAGTACCGACGGTAGGCTGCCCCAGCATTTT. Its protein is CASSTDGRLPQHF.

This clone was seen a handful of times. The V gene is TRBV30, the J gene TRBJ1-1; 8 bases are shared with TRBD1. Germline CDR1 GTSNPN, CDR2 SVGIG (reference sequence). CDR3 length: 13 amino acids. V was clipped by 7 bases and J by 1 base; unmatched bases: 5. This CDR3 reads CASTGTGNTEAFF. The CDR3 region has the DNA TGTGCCTCTACAGGGACAGGGAACACTGAAGCTTTCTTT.

This rearrangement joins TRBV5-1 to TRBJ2-7; 8 positions agree with TRBD1. The junction had 3 bases not matched to a gene; V was cut back by 3 bases and J by 1 base. Germline V gene data show CDR1 as SGHRS and CDR2 as YFSETQ. The CDR3 has 14 residues. In nucleotides, the CDR3 is TGCGCCAGCAGCTCCAGGACAGGGTCCTACGAGCAGTACTTC. It yields the protein CASSSRTGSYEQYF.

The J gene is TRBJ1-4, the V gene TRBV5-4; D is possibly TRBD1 (6 bases). The CDR3 has 15 amino acids. Germline lookup yields CDR1 SGHNT and CDR2 YYREEE (reference sequence). Trimming pared 0 bases from V and 8 bases from J, leaving 14 bases between. CDR3 loop: CASSLAGSGGEKLFF. CDR3 nucleotides: TGTGCCAGCAGCTTGGCCGGGTCCGGGGGCGAAAAACTGTTTTTT.

The V and J genes are TRBV30 and TRBJ1-3; D ambiguous. Trimming pared 4 bases from V and 0 bases from J, leaving 13 bases between. CDR1 GTSNPN and CDR2 SVGIG come from the germline V gene (reference sequence). The CDR3 is 15 amino acids. The CDR3 DNA follows: TGTGCCTGGATAGGTGCGAGAAACTCTGGAAACACCATATATTTT. The encoded protein is CAWIGARNSGNTIYF.

The chain has TRBV11-2 and TRBJ2-3; no clear D. CDR3 length: 11 amino acids. Germline V gene data show CDR1 as SGHAT and CDR2 as FQNNGV. V was trimmed by 8 bases and J by 5 bases, leaving 8 bases between them. The CDR3 spells CASGPGDTQYF. The CDR3 DNA is TGTGCCAGCGGCCCCGGAGATACGCAGTATTTT.